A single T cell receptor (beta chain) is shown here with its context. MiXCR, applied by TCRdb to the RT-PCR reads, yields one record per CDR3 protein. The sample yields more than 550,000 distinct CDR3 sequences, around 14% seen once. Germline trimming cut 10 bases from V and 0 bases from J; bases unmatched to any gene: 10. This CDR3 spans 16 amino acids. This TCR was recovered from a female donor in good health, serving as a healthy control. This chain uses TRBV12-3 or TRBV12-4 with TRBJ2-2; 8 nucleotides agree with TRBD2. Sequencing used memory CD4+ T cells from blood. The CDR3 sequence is CAISSREGTNTGELFF. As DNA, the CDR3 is TGTGCCATCTCCTCACGGGAGGGGACGAACACCGGGGAGCTGTTTTTT.